The source of this TCR beta chain is a study of beta chain features in type 1 diabetes. Reverse transcribing all isolated RNA meant expressed TCRB transcripts were sequenced. Libraries were prepared by immunoSEQ multiplex PCR; TCRdb keeps only in-frame clonotypes and omits some of them. Here the sample spans around 300,000 clones, about 8.5% being singletons. The V end lost 4 bases, the J end lost 10 bases, and 17 bases lay between the germline ends. The CDR3 consists of 13 residues. Germline CDR1 is SGHRS and CDR2 is YFSETQ. This clone was recorded at least ten times. Using CD45RO/CCR7/CD25/CD127/CD95/CD27, CD4+ naive, central memory, regulatory and stem cell-like memory cells were sorted.

The source is a woman under 30 in good health. Sample: central memory CD4+ T cells from blood. The chain links TRBV5-1 to TRBJ2-5, with D uncertain. The CDR3 protein is CASSKELVGDQYF. The CDR3 region has the DNA TGCGCCAGCAGCAAAGAACTCGTTGGCGACCAGTACTTC. The variable domain in full, completed from reference TRBV5-1 and TRBJ2-5, reads KAGVTQTPRYLIKTRGQQVTLSCSPISGHRSVSWYQQTPGQGLQFLFEYFSETQRNKGNFPGRFSGRQFSNSRSEMNVSTLELGDSALYLCASSKELVGDQYFGPGTRLLVL.